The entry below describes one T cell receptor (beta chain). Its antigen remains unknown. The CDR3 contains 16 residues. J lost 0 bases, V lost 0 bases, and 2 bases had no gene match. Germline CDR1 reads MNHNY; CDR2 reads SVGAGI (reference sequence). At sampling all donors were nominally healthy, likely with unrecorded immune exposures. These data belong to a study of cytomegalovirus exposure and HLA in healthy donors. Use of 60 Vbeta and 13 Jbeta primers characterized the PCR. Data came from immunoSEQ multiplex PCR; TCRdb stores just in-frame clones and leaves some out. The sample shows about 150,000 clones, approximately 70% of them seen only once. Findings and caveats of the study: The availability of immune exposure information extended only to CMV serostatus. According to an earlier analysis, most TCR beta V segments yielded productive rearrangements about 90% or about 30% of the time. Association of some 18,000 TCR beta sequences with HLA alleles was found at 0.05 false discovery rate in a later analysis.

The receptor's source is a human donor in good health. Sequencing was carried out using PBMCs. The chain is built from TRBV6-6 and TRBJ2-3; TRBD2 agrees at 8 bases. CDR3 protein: CASSYSSGISTDTQYF. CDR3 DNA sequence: TGTGCCAGCAGTTACTCTAGCGGGATAAGCACAGATACGCAGTATTTT.